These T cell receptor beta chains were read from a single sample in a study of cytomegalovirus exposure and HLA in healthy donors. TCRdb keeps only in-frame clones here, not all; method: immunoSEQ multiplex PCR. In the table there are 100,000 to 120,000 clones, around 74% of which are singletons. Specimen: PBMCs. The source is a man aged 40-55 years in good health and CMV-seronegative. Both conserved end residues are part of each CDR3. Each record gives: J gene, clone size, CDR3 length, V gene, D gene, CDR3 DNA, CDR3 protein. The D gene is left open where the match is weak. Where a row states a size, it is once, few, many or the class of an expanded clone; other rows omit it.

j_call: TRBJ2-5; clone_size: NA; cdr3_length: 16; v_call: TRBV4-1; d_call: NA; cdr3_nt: TGCGCCAGCAGCCAAGATTCGATGGCACGACGGGGGACCCAGTACTTC; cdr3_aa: CASSQDSMARRGTQYF
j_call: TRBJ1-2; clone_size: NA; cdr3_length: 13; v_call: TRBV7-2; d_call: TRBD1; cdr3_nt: TGTGCCAGCAGCGGGGGGACAGGGTATGGCTACACCTTC; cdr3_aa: CASSGGTGYGYTF
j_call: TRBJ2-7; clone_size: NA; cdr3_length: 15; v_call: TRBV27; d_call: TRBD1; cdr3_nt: TGTGCCAGCAGTTTACAAGCAGGGGGTGACTACGAGCAGTACTTC; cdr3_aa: CASSLQAGGDYEQYF
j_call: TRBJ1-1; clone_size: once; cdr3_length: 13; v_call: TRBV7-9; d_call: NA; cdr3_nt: TGTGCCAGCAGCCCCCCGACAGGCACTGAAGCTTTCTTT; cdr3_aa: CASSPPTGTEAFF
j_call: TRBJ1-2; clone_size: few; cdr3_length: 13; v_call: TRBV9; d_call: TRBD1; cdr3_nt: TGTGCCAGCAGCGTAGTACAGGGGAGTGGCTACACCTTC; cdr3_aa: CASSVVQGSGYTF
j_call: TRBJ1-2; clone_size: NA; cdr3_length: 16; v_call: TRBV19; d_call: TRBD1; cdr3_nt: TGTGCCAGTAGTGTAGGACAGGGGACATCTAACTATGGCTACACCTTC; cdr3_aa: CASSVGQGTSNYGYTF
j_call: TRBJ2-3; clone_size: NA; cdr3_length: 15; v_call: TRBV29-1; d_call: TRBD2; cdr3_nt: TGCAGCGTTGAACTCCTAGCGGGGTTGGCAGATACGCAGTATTTT; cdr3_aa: CSVELLAGLADTQYF
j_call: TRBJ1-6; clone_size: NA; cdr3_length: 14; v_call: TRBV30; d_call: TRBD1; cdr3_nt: TGTGCCTGGAGTGCCCTCGGACAGGATTCACCCCTCCACTTT; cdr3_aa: CAWSALGQDSPLHF
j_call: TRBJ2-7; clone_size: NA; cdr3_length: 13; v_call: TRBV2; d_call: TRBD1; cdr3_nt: TGTGCCAGCAGCCGGGAACAGGGGGGCGAGCAGTACTTC; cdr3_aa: CASSREQGGEQYF
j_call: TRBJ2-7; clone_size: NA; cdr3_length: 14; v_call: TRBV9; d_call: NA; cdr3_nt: TGTGCCAGCAGCCGGGATTGGCAGCCCTACGAGCAGTACTTC; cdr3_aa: CASSRDWQPYEQYF
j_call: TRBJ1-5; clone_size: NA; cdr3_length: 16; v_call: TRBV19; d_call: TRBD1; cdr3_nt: TGTGCCAGTAGCGAGATACAGGGGGCGCGAAATCAGCCCCAGCATTTT; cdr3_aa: CASSEIQGARNQPQHF
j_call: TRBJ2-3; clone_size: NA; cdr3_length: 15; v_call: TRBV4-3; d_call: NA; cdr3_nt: TGCGCCAGCAGCCAAGATCGTTCAGGGCGCGATACGCAGTATTTT; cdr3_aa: CASSQDRSGRDTQYF
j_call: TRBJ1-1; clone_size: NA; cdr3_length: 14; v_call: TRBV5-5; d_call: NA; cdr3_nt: TGTGCCAGCAGCATGTCCGCGGGGGTAACTGAAGCTTTCTTT; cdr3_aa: CASSMSAGVTEAFF
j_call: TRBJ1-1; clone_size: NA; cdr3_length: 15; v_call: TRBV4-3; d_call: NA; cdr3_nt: TGCGCCAGCAGCAAAGAATGGGGTTTCAGAGGGGAAGCTTTCTTT; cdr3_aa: CASSKEWGFRGEAFF
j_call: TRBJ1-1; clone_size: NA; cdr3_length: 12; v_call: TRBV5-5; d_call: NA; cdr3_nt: TGTGCCAGCAGCTCGGGGGGTTGGGGGGTTGTCTTT; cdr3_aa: CASSSGGWGVVF
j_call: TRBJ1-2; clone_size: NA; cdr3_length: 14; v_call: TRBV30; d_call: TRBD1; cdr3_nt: TGTGCCTGGGCCCCGGGACAGGCGAGCTATGGCTACACCTTC; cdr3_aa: CAWAPGQASYGYTF
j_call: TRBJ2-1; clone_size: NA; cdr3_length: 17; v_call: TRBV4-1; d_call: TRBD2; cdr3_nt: TGCGCCAGCAGCCAAGAAGCCGGGGGGGCCCCCGGCGATGAGCAGTTCTTC; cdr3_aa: CASSQEAGGAPGDEQFF
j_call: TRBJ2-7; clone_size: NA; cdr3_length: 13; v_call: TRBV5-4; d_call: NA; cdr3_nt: TGTGCCAGCAGCTCCGGGACTGGGTACGAGCAGTACTTC; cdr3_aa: CASSSGTGYEQYF
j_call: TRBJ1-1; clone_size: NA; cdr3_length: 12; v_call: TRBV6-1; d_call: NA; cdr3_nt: TGTGCCAGCAGTGAACGGGGGGGGAGGGCTTTCTTT; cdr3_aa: CASSERGGRAFF
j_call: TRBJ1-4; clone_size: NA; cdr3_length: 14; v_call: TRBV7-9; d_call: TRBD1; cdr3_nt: TGTGCCAGCAGCTTCGAGACAGGGCGTGAAAAACTGTTTTTT; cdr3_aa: CASSFETGREKLFF